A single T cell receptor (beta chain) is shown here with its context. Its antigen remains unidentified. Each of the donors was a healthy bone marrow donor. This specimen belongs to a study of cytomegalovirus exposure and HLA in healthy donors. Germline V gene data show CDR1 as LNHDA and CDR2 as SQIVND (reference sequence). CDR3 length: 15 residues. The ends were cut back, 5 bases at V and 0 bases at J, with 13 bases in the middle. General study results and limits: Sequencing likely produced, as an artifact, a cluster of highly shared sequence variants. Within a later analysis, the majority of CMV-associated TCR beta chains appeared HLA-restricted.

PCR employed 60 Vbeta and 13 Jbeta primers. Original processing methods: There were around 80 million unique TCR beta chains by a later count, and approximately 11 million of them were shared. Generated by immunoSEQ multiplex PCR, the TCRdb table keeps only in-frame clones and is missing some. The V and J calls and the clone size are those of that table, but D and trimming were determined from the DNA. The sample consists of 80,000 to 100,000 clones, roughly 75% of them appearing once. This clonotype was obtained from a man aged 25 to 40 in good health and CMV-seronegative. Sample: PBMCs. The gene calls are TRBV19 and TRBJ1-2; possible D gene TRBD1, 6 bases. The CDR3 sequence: CASSPGTLSNYGYTF. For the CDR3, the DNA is TGTGCCAGTAGTCCGGGGACACTTTCTAACTATGGCTACACCTTC. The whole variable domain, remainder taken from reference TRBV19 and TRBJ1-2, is DGGITQSPKYLFRKEGQNVTLSCEQNLNHDAMYWYRQDPGQGLRLIYYSQIVNDFQKGDIAEGYSVSREKKESFPLTVTSAQKNPTAFYLCASSPGTLSNYGYTFGSGTRLTVV.